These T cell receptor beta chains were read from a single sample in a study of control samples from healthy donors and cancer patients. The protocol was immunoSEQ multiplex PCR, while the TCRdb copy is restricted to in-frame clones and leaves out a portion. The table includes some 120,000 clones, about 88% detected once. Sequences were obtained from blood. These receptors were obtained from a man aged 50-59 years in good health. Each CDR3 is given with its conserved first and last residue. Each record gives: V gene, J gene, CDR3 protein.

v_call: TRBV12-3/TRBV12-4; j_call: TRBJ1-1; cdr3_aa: CASTMNTEAFF
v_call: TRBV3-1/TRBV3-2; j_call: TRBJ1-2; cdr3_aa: CASSQNGGQGFYGYTF
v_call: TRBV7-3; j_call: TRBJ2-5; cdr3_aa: CASSFSHGETQYF
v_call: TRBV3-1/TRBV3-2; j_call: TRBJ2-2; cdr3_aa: CASSQGGNTGELFF
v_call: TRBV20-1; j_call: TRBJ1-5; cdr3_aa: CSASYRGSYQPQHF
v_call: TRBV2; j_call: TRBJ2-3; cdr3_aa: CASSEADHTDTQYF
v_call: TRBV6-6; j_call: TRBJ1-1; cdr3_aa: CASSYGEGVMNTEAFF
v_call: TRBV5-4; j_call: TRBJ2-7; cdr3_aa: CASSKRSTQGTSYEQYF
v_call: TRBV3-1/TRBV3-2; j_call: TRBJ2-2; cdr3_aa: CASSQESGTGELFF
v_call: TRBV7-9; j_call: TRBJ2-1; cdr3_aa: CASSWKTGGDEQFF
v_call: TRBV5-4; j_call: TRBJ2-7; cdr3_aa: CASSPDSGIPYF
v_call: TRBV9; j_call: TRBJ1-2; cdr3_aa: CASSSRTGFLF
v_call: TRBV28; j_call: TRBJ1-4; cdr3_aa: CASSLLSRGNEKLFF
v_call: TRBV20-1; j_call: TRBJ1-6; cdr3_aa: CSASGTWRNSPLHF
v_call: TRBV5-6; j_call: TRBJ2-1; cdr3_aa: CASSPFGRGINEQFF
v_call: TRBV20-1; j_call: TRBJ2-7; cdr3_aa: CSAGTYEQYF
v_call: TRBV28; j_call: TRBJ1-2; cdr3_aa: CASSVPTGGEDGYTF
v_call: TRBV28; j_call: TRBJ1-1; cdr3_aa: CASSFLQTMNTEAFF
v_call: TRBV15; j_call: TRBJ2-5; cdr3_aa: CAVSTRGSGETQYF
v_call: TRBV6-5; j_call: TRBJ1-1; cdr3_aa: CASSRDRGLNTEAFF
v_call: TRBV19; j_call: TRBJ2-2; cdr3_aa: CASSSVADFTGELFF
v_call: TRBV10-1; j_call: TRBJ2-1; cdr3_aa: CASSASTTGETYNEQFF
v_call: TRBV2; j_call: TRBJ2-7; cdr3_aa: CASKRQAESSYEQYF
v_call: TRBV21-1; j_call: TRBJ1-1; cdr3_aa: CASSKDRTYMNTEAFF
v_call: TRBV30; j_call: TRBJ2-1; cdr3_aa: CAWSVGRGANEQFF
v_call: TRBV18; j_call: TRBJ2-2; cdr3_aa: CASSPYLAGNTGELFF
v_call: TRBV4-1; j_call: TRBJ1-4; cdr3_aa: CASSQEPSYNEKLFF
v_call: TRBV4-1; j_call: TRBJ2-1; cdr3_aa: CASSQTGTPNNEQFF
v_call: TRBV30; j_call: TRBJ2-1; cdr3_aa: CAWRGDNGYLSSYNEQFF
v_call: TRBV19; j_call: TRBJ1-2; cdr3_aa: CASRFQGIDGYTF
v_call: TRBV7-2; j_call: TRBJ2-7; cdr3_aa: CASSLGPPYIYEQYF
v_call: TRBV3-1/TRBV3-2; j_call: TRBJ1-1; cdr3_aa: CASSHPGNPEAFF
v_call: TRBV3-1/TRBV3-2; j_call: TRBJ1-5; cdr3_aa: CASSRSPGNQPQHF
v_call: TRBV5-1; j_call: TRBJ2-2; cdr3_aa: CASRSLDSGELFF
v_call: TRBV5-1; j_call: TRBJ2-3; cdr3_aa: CASTPSGVITDTQYF
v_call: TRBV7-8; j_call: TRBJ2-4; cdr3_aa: CASSPGTGFVKNIQYF
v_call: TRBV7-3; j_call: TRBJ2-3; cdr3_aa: CASSLMARGQDTQYF
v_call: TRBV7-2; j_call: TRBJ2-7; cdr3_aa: CASSLAGLAGDPYEQYF
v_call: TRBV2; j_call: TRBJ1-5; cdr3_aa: CASSEERVEGQPQHF
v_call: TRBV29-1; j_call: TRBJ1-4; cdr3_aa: CSVEGFGKEKLFF
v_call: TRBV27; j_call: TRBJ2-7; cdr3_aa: CASSPPPNYEQYF
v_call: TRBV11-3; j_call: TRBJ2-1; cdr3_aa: CASTDSGTGVDEQFF
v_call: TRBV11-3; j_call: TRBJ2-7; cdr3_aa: CASSLGGAQAYEQYF
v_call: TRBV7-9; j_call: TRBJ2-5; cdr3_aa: CASSLGAYQETQYF
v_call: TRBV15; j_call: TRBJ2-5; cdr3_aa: CATSRDPSPGGTQYF
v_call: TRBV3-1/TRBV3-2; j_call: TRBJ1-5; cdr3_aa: CASSSGHPRGNSNQPQHF
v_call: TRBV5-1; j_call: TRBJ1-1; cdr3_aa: CASSGWKGRGTEAFF
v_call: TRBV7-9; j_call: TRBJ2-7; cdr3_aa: CASSVRQTDEQYF
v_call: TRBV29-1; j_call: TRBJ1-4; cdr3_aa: CSVPWGVDEKLFF